A selection of T cell receptor beta chains follows, all from one sample in a study of blood T cell repertoires in COVID-19. Sequenced by immunoSEQ multiplex PCR; TCRdb stores in-frame clones only, minus some. This sample has about 110,000 clones, with about 79% found just once. Specimen: peripheral blood. All receptors come from an elderly woman with active or convalescent COVID-19. Both conserved end residues are part of each CDR3.

>TRBJ2-1|TRBV10-1
CASSSGPYNEQFF
>TRBJ1-1|TRBV19
CASSIEGARTEAFF
>TRBJ2-1|TRBV11-2
CASSPGTSGRAGYNEQFF
>TRBJ2-2|TRBV18
CASSPPQGRLVTGELFF
>TRBJ1-1|TRBV7-6
CASSPSRGMNTEAFF
>TRBJ2-1|TRBV5-5
CASSLTSGMPYNEQFF
>TRBJ2-7|TRBV18
CASSIAGGPEEQYF
>TRBJ1-1|TRBV12-3/TRBV12-4
CASSFFGPVEAFF
>TRBJ2-1|TRBV5-1
CASSSGLADEQFF
>TRBJ2-2|TRBV24-1
CATSDPGQEAGELFF
>TRBJ2-7|TRBV2
CASRLQSYEQYF
>TRBJ2-1|TRBV18
CASSPRGLAGGWDEQFF
>TRBJ2-2|TRBV27
CASSSRTSSAGELFF